This is a list of T cell receptor beta chains from one sample in a study of neurological immune-mediated disorders. TCRdb passed the 5' RACE reads through MiXCR, listing each CDR3 protein once. The sample gives about 65,000 distinct CDR3 sequences, over 4% of which show up once; around 2.7% is in the top ten. Sequencing was carried out using PBMCs. The receptors here all came from a man in his fifties or sixties with multiple sclerosis. Each CDR3 is given with its conserved first and last residue. D genes are given only for firm matches. Clone sizes are given selectively: once, few, many, or a class where the clone is expanded.

>NA|TRBV5-1|TRBJ2-3|many
TGCGCCAGCAGCTATAAAGGGTTTCCAGATACGCAGTATTTT
CASSYKGFPDTQYF
>NA|TRBV20-1|TRBJ1-2|NA
TGCAGTGCTAGAGATGGGCGACGAGGGGCGAATGGCTACACCTTC
CSARDGRRGANGYTF
>NA|TRBV2|TRBJ1-1|NA
TGTGCCAGCAGTGATCAAGCGGACACTGAAGCTTTCTTT
CASSDQADTEAFF
>NA|TRBV7-2|TRBJ2-1|many
TGTGCCAGCAGCCAGCAGGGACAAGCATACAATGAGCAGTTCTTC
CASSQQGQAYNEQFF
>NA|TRBV4-1|TRBJ2-1|few
TGCGCCAGCAGCCAAGCTGGTTCGAGCTCCTACAATGAGCAGTTCTTC
CASSQAGSSSYNEQFF
>NA|TRBV5-5|TRBJ1-5|many
TGTGCCAGCAGCGCCCGACGGGACAACAATCAGCCCCAGCATTTT
CASSARRDNNQPQHF
>NA|TRBV7-9|TRBJ1-4|many
TGTGCCAGCAGCTTAGGGACGGGGAGATGGACTGAAAAACTGTTTTTT
CASSLGTGRWTEKLFF
>NA|TRBV7-3|TRBJ2-3|many
TGTGCCAGCAGCTTGACAGGAGGCACAGATACGCAGTATTTT
CASSLTGGTDTQYF
>TRBD1|TRBV6-5|TRBJ2-7|many
TGTGCCAGCAGTTGGACCCGGGACAGGGCACCCTACGAGCAGTACTTC
CASSWTRDRAPYEQYF
>NA|TRBV25-1|TRBJ1-5|NA
TGTACCAGCGGTGTGGGCAGTCAGCCCCAGAATTTT
CTSGVGSQPQNF
>NA|TRBV6-5|TRBJ1-6|many
TGTGCCAGCAGCTCCGGGGGGAATTCACCCCTCCACTTT
CASSSGGNSPLHF
>TRBD1|TRBV7-2|TRBJ2-3|many
TGTGCCAGCAGCTCGGACAGGGGACCCACAGATACGCAGTATTTT
CASSSDRGPTDTQYF
>NA|TRBV28|TRBJ2-7|many
TGTGCCAGCAGTTTGGTGGGAGTCTACGAGCAGTACTTC
CASSLVGVYEQYF
>NA|TRBV14|TRBJ1-1|many
TGTGCCAGCAGCCAAGGGCAGGGGACTGAAGCTTTCTTT
CASSQGQGTEAFF
>TRBD1|TRBV5-1|TRBJ1-4|many
TGCGCCAGCAGCCCCCCGGGACAGCATGAAAAACTGTTTTTT
CASSPPGQHEKLFF
>NA|TRBV7-2|TRBJ2-7|many
TGTGCCAGCAGCTTAGACCACTACGAGCAGTACTTC
CASSLDHYEQYF
>NA|TRBV3-1|TRBJ2-2|many
TGTGCCAGCAGCCCCCCAATTAACACCGGGGAGCTGTTTTTT
CASSPPINTGELFF
>TRBD1|TRBV6-5|TRBJ1-1|many
TGTGCCAGCAGACAGACAGGGGGCTATACCACTGAAGCTTTCTTT
CASRQTGGYTTEAFF
>TRBD1|TRBV6-4|TRBJ2-7|NA
TGTGCCAGCAGTTGGGACAGGATAGGATCCTACGAGCAGTACTTC
CASSWDRIGSYEQYF
>TRBD1|TRBV20-1|TRBJ1-2|many
TGCAGTGCTAGAGATCGACAGGGTACATATGGCTACACCTTC
CSARDRQGTYGYTF
>NA|TRBV7-8|TRBJ2-3|NA
TGTGCCAGCAGCTTAGTTAGGAGCACAGATACGCAGTATTTT
CASSLVRSTDTQYF
>NA|TRBV27|TRBJ2-1|many
TGTGCCAGCAGTTTAGGCCGAATCTCCTACAATGAGCAGTTCTTC
CASSLGRISYNEQFF
>NA|TRBV10-3|TRBJ1-2|many
TGTGCCATCACCCCGGGACATAGATATGGCTACACCTTC
CAITPGHRYGYTF
>NA|TRBV12-3/TRBV12-4|TRBJ1-2|many
TGTGCCAGCAGTTTAGGTCGGGACAAATTCTATGGCTACACCTTC
CASSLGRDKFYGYTF
>NA|TRBV20-1|TRBJ1-5|few
TGCAGTGCTAGTTGGCGGAGCTATAGCAATCAGCCCCAGAATTTT
CSASWRSYSNQPQNF
>TRBD1|TRBV5-1|TRBJ1-5|many
TGCGCCAGCAGCGAGGGACAGATTAATCAGCCCCAGCATTTT
CASSEGQINQPQHF
>TRBD2|TRBV11-2|TRBJ2-1|NA
TGTGCCAGCAGCCCTAGCGGGACGACCTACAATGAGCAGTTCTTC
CASSPSGTTYNEQFF
>NA|TRBV14|TRBJ1-1|many
TGTGCCAGCAGCCGGACAGAGATGAACACTGAAGCTTTCTTT
CASSRTEMNTEAFF
>TRBD1|TRBV20-1|TRBJ1-5|NA
TGCAGTGCCGCCCGGGACAGACGGGCTCCATTCAATCAGCCCCAGAATTTT
CSAARDRRAPFNQPQNF
>TRBD2|TRBV7-9|TRBJ2-5|many
TGTGCCAGCAGCTACCAGACCGGGAGGGACCAAGAGACCCAGTACTTC
CASSYQTGRDQETQYF
>TRBD1|TRBV18|TRBJ1-4|many
TGTGCCAGCGGACAGGGGGCTGAGGAAAAACTGTTTTTT
CASGQGAEEKLFF
>NA|TRBV9|TRBJ2-5|many
TGTGCCAGCAGCGTATTTGACGGGGGAGAGACCCAGTACTTC
CASSVFDGGETQYF
>NA|TRBV6-5|TRBJ1-2|many
TGTGCCAGCAGTTCTACGTGGGGCTGGGGCTACACCTTC
CASSSTWGWGYTF
>NA|TRBV9|TRBJ2-4|few
TGTGCCAGCAGCAAGGGAAAGGGTACGAAAATTCAGTACTTC
CASSKGKGTKIQYF
>NA|TRBV7-2|TRBJ1-5|many
TGTGCCAGCAGCTTAGCGACCAGGGGTGCCCAGAATTTT
CASSLATRGAQNF
>NA|TRBV20-1|TRBJ2-3|NA
TGCAGTGCTAGAGATTGGGGGCCCGATAGCACAGATACGCAGTATTTT
CSARDWGPDSTDTQYF
>TRBD1|TRBV12-3/TRBV12-4|TRBJ1-5|many
TGTGCCAGCAGTTATACGACAGGGGGCTTTAGTCAGCCCCAGCATTTT
CASSYTTGGFSQPQHF
>NA|TRBV5-1|TRBJ1-1|many
TGCGCCAGCAGCCTATTGGCGGGAGGGAACACTGAAGCTTTCTTT
CASSLLAGGNTEAFF
>NA|TRBV5-1|TRBJ1-4|many
TGCGCCAGCAGCTTGACTCCCGGGACGGGGGAAAAACTGTTTTTT
CASSLTPGTGEKLFF
>TRBD2|TRBV12-3/TRBV12-4|TRBJ2-5|NA
TGTGCCAGCAGACCGACCCGAAGTAGCGGGCCCGGGGCCCAGTACTTC
CASRPTRSSGPGAQYF
>NA|TRBV29-1|TRBJ2-5|many
TGCAGCGTTTCGGAGTCTTGGGGGGGCCCTCGGGAGACCCAGTACTTC
CSVSESWGGPRETQYF
>NA|TRBV6-1|TRBJ2-5|many
TGTGCCAGCAGTGAAATGTTTCGTTCCTCGTCGCAAAAAGAGACCCAGTACTTC
CASSEMFRSSSQKETQYF
>NA|TRBV29-1|TRBJ2-1|many
TGCAGCGTTGAGGGGGGTCTCTCCTACAATGAGCAGTTCTTC
CSVEGGLSYNEQFF
>TRBD2|TRBV5-1|TRBJ2-3|many
TGCGCCAGCAGCACAGGACTAGCGGGGGGCACCGATACGCAGTATTTT
CASSTGLAGGTDTQYF
>NA|TRBV7-2|TRBJ1-1|many
TGTGCCAGCAGCTTATGGGGGGATAGCGCTTTCTTT
CASSLWGDSAFF
>NA|TRBV12-3/TRBV12-4|TRBJ2-1|NA
TGTGCCAGCAGTATAGGGCGTGGGTCCTACAATGAGCAGTTCTTC
CASSIGRGSYNEQFF
>NA|TRBV5-1|TRBJ2-2|many
TGCGCCAGCAGCTTGTGGAACACCGGGGAGCTGTTTTTT
CASSLWNTGELFF
>NA|TRBV12-3/TRBV12-4|TRBJ2-3|many
TGTGCCAGCAGTTTGGATACGCAGTATTTT
CASSLDTQYF
>NA|TRBV5-6|TRBJ1-5|many
TGTGCCAGCAGCTTGGGCACAGATACGCAGCATTTT
CASSLGTDTQHF
>TRBD1|TRBV7-2|TRBJ1-6|many
TGTGCCAGCCGAGGGACAGGGGGGATGAGCTCCTATAATTCACCCCTCCACTTT
CASRGTGGMSSYNSPLHF
>NA|TRBV6-5|TRBJ1-4|few
TGTGCCAGCAGACCTCCGGAGCCCCCGGAAAAACTGTCTTTT
CASRPPEPPEKLSF
>NA|TRBV29-1|TRBJ1-1|many
TGCAGCGCCCTCGACCTAGGACGGCAAAGGGAAGCTTTCTTT
CSALDLGRQREAFF
>TRBD2|TRBV5-1|TRBJ2-5|many
TGCGCCAGCAGCTTGGAAGGACTAGCAGCGGAGACCCAGTACTTC
CASSLEGLAAETQYF
>NA|TRBV7-9|TRBJ1-4|many
TGTGCCAGCAGCTCCTCGGACGCGGCAACTAATGAAAAACTGTTTTTT
CASSSSDAATNEKLFF
>TRBD2|TRBV5-1|TRBJ2-3|many
TGCGCCAGCAGCCTGCCTTCCGGGACTAACACAGATACGCAGTATTTT
CASSLPSGTNTDTQYF
>NA|TRBV27|TRBJ1-2|many
TGTGCCAGCAGTTTATTAGGACGGAGTCCTAATAACTATGGCTACACCTTC
CASSLLGRSPNNYGYTF
>NA|TRBV6-5|TRBJ1-2|many
TGTGCCAGCAGTTCGACAGGCTACGGCTACACCTTC
CASSSTGYGYTF